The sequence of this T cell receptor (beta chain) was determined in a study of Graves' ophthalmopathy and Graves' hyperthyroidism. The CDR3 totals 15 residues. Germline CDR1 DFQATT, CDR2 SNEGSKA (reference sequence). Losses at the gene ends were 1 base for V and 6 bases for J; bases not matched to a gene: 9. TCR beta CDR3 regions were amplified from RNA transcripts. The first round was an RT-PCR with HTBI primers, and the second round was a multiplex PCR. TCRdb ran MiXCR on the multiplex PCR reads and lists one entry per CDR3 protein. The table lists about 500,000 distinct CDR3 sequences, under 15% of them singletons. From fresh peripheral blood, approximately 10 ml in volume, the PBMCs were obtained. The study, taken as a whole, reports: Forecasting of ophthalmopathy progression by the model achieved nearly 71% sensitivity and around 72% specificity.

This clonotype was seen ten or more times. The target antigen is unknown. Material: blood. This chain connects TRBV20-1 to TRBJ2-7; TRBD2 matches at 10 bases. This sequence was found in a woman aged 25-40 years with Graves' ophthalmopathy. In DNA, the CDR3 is TGCAGTGCTAGAGGCCCGACTAGCGGGCGCTTCGAGCAGTACTTC. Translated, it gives CSARGPTSGRFEQYF.